This T cell receptor (beta chain) was captured by sequencing in a study of human T cells and chemical hapten exposure. MiXCR, run by TCRdb on the RACE reads, gives a single entry per CDR3 protein. The data show 60,000 to 70,000 distinct CDR3 sequences, with roughly 11% seen just once and approximately 5% held by the top ten. This clonotype was observed at least ten times. The CDR3 is 14 residues long. Trimming shortened V by 8 bases and J by 0 bases, and 14 bases separated the two germline ends. In germline, CDR1 is SGHTA, CDR2 FQGNSA. Time point described: pre-sensitization, week 0. Treatment meaning: therapeutic diphenylcyclopropenone sensitization with weekly scalp DPC.

The sequenced sample was whole blood, obtained in connection with sensitization to the hapten diphenylcyclopropenone (DPC). The receptor's source is a woman aged 45-65 years with alopecia areata. Some clones in this sample may be carry-over from other donors' samples. V is TRBV7-2 and J is TRBJ2-7; D is possibly TRBD2 (6 bases). For the CDR3, the DNA is TGTGCCAGCGTGCGGGGAGACAGCTCCTACGAGCAGTACTTC. It codes for CASVRGDSSYEQYF. The entire variable domain, with the rest obtained from reference TRBV7-2 and TRBJ2-7, is as follows: GAGVSQSPSNKVTEKGKDVELRCDPISGHTALYWYRQSLGQGLEFLIYFQGNSAPDKSGLPSDRFSAERTGGSVSTLTIQRTQQEDSAVYLCASVRGDSSYEQYFGPGTRLTVT.